Here is one T cell receptor (beta chain) with its context. Antigen unknown. Sequenced by immunoSEQ multiplex PCR; TCRdb stores in-frame clones only, minus some. The sample shows 2,500 to 3,500 clones, 30% to 45% of them seen only once. The record originates from a study of T cells in localized non-small cell lung cancer. General observations from the study: A single tumor region was sequenced, leaving heterogeneity possible. A raised T cell density in blood coincided with lengthier overall survival.

The receptor comes from a male donor older than 55 with stage I squamous cell lung carcinoma. The material sequenced was lung tumor tissue, taken before any cancer treatment.

In nucleotides, the CDR3 is TGTGCCAGCACCATGACTAGCGGGATAGCGAATGAGCAGTTCTTC. This codes for CASTMTSGIANEQFF. The V and J genes are TRBV28 and TRBJ2-1, with 11 bases matching TRBD2. With 7 bases clipped from V and 7 bases from J, the junction kept 9 bases outside the gene matches. The germline V gene encodes CDR1 MDHEN and CDR2 SYDVKM. This CDR3 region has 15 residues.